This T cell receptor beta chain derives from a study of cytomegalovirus exposure and HLA in healthy donors. Study findings and constraints: Analysis was performed later, and it showed HLA-associated TCR beta chains to be more clonally expanded than equally common others.

With 60 Vbeta and 13 Jbeta primers, the PCR was carried out. TCRdb's copy holds only in-frame clones and misses some; the assay was immunoSEQ multiplex PCR. Of around 200,000 clones in the sample, 70% to 85% were seen once. This clone has more than one count but fewer than ten. Its antigen remains unknown. The CDR3 contains 15 residues. Trimming pared 5 bases from V and 8 bases from J, leaving 21 bases between. Germline CDR1 reads SNHLY; CDR2 reads FYNNEI. This chain joins TRBV2 and TRBJ1-1, with D hard to call. The sequenced sample consisted of PBMCs. The receptor comes from a woman aged 40 to 49 in good health and CMV-seronegative. This chain's CDR3 is CASSPLYRLSEEAFF. The CDR3 DNA is TGTGCCAGCAGTCCCCTATATCGTCTATCGGAGGAAGCTTTCTTT.